These T cell receptor beta chains were read from a single sample in a study of response to subunit inactivated influenza vaccine. TCRdb fed the RT-PCR reads into MiXCR, producing one record per CDR3 protein. The profile covers 500,000 to 600,000 distinct CDR3 sequences, with 7.6% appearing a single time and approximately 12% taken by the ten largest. Material: PBMCs from blood, obtained 23 months after vaccination. These receptors were taken from a man in his fifties or sixties who received an inactivated influenza vaccine. Each CDR3 is given with its conserved first and last residue. A D gene is named only where the DNA matches it firmly. The size entry is marked missing in some rows and otherwise reads once, few, many or a size class.

abundance,d_gene,j_gene,v_gene,CDR3aa,CDR3nt
.,TRBD1,TRBJ1-2,TRBV20-1,CSANQRDRGFRGYTF,TGCAGTGCTAATCAGCGGGACAGGGGGTTCCGTGGCTACACCTTC
.,TRBD2,TRBJ2-1,TRBV15,CATSRWGGGYNEQFF,TGTGCCACCAGCAGATGGGGGGGAGGATACAATGAGCAGTTCTTC
.,TRBD2,TRBJ2-7,TRBV4-1,CASSQVASGGTYEQYF,TGCGCCAGCAGCCAAGTGGCTAGCGGGGGGACCTACGAGCAGTACTTC
many,.,TRBJ2-7,TRBV20-1,CSARGGSRRNEQYF,TGCAGTGCGCGTGGGGGGAGTAGACGGAACGAGCAGTACTTC
.,TRBD1,TRBJ1-1,TRBV11-3,CASSLTDRARNTEAFF,TGTGCCAGCAGCCTAACCGACAGGGCCCGGAACACTGAAGCTTTCTTT
few,.,TRBJ2-5,TRBV7-2,CASATNRGETQYF,TGTGCCAGTGCGACCAATAGGGGAGAGACCCAGTACTTC
few,.,TRBJ1-2,TRBV12-3/TRBV12-4,CASSLGPSYGYTF,TGTGCCAGCAGTTTAGGCCCTTCCTATGGCTACACCTTC
few,.,TRBJ1-5,TRBV11-2,CASSLSQGSLGSNQPQHF,TGTGCCAGCAGCTTAAGTCAGGGATCACTGGGCAGCAATCAGCCCCAGCATTTT
many,.,TRBJ1-2,TRBV5-5,CASSSRIDRSYGYTF,TGTGCCAGCAGCTCCCGGATTGACAGGTCCTATGGCTACACCTTC
.,.,TRBJ2-2,TRBV5-1,CASSLRGLGTGELFF,TGCGCCAGCAGCTTAAGGGGCTTAGGCACCGGGGAGCTGTTTTTT
many,.,TRBJ1-5,TRBV6-2/TRBV6-3,CASSYRGAYQPQHF,TGTGCCAGCAGTTACCGGGGGGCGTATCAGCCCCAGCATTTT
few,.,TRBJ1-5,TRBV12-3/TRBV12-4,CASTPAGGSNQPQHF,TGTGCCAGCACCCCTGCCGGGGGCAGCAATCAGCCCCAGCATTTT
few,.,TRBJ2-7,TRBV20-1,CSASRDVYEQYF,TGCAGTGCGAGCCGGGACGTCTACGAGCAGTACTTC
many,TRBD1,TRBJ1-1,TRBV5-1,CASSLDIRQGLLNTEAFF,TGCGCCAGCAGCCTCGATATCCGACAGGGTCTCTTGAACACTGAAGCTTTCTTT
.,TRBD2,TRBJ2-4,TRBV28,CASSLGVASGSGIAKNIQYF,TGTGCCAGCAGTTTAGGTGTCGCTAGCGGGAGTGGGATAGCCAAAAACATTCAGTACTTC
many,.,TRBJ2-5,TRBV29-1,CSVVKDRETQYF,TGCAGCGTTGTTAAGGATAGAGAGACCCAGTACTTC
few,.,TRBJ2-5,TRBV5-1,CASSLISSMETQYF,TGCGCCAGCAGCTTGATCTCTAGCATGGAGACCCAGTACTTC
.,TRBD2,TRBJ2-1,TRBV4-2,CASSQDPSGASYNEQFF,TGTGCCAGCAGCCAAGATCCCAGCGGGGCCTCCTACAATGAGCAGTTCTTC
many,TRBD1,TRBJ1-5,TRBV30,CAWSVGTGDQPQHF,TGTGCCTGGAGTGTTGGGACAGGGGATCAGCCCCAGCATTTT
.,TRBD2,TRBJ2-3,TRBV4-2,CASSQDLGLATDTQYF,TGTGCCAGCAGCCAAGATTTGGGACTAGCGACAGATACGCAGTATTTT
many,TRBD1,TRBJ2-3,TRBV24-1,CATSDSTTGPAQYF,TGTGCCACCAGTGATTCCACGACAGGGCCTGCGCAGTATTTT
few,TRBD2,TRBJ2-5,TRBV20-1,CSAREGLAGARWYQETQYF,TGCAGTGCTAGGGAAGGACTAGCGGGGGCCAGGTGGTACCAAGAGACCCAGTACTTC
.,.,TRBJ2-3,TRBV5-1,CASKALVRGPDTQYF,TGCGCCAGCAAGGCACTAGTGCGTGGTCCAGATACGCAGTATTTT
few,TRBD1,TRBJ1-1,TRBV20-1,CSARQGEFDTEAFF,TGCAGTGCCCGACAGGGGGAATTTGACACTGAAGCTTTCTTT
.,.,TRBJ2-7,TRBV7-2,CASSFLTHAHEQYF,TGTGCCAGCAGCTTTCTAACCCATGCCCACGAGCAGTACTTC
few,TRBD2,TRBJ2-5,TRBV5-1,CASSAGTTQETQYF,TGCGCCAGCAGCGCGGGGACTACACAAGAGACCCAGTACTTC
few,TRBD1,TRBJ1-1,TRBV20-1,CSATPPRQGGSEAFF,TGCAGTGCTACCCCTCCTAGACAGGGTGGTTCTGAAGCTTTCTTT
few,.,TRBJ1-3,TRBV7-9,CASSLHVGSGNTIYF,TGTGCCAGCAGCCTCCACGTCGGCTCTGGAAACACCATATATTTT
many,TRBD2,TRBJ2-7,TRBV18,CASSPPMAGGPHEQYF,TGTGCCAGCTCACCGCCCATGGCGGGAGGGCCCCACGAGCAGTACTTC
.,.,TRBJ2-1,TRBV11-2,CASSLGYWKFF,TGTGCCAGCAGCTTAGGGTACTGGAAGTTCTTC
few,TRBD1,TRBJ2-1,TRBV25-1,CASSDPLLGQGPYNEQFF,TGTGCCAGCAGTGATCCTCTCCTAGGACAGGGACCTTACAATGAGCAGTTCTTC
.,.,TRBJ1-1,TRBV4-3,CASSQDAHTAWKNTEAFF,TGCGCCAGCAGCCAAGATGCCCATACAGCGTGGAAGAACACTGAAGCTTTCTTT
few,.,TRBJ2-2,TRBV5-1,CASTAPGVSTGELFF,TGCGCCAGCACGGCCCCCGGGGTTAGCACCGGGGAGCTGTTTTTT
few,.,TRBJ2-4,TRBV20-1,CSARDTELAKNIQYF,TGCAGTGCTAGAGATACGGAATTAGCCAAAAACATTCAGTACTTC
many,.,TRBJ2-3,TRBV30,CAWIRGGDTQYF,TGTGCCTGGATCCGAGGGGGAGATACGCAGTATTTT
few,.,TRBJ2-3,TRBV12-3/TRBV12-4,CASSFPQLTDTQYF,TGTGCCAGCAGTTTCCCCCAGCTCACAGATACGCAGTATTTT
few,.,TRBJ1-6,TRBV10-3,CAISDTGNNSPLHF,TGTGCCATCAGTGATACAGGGAACAATTCACCCCTCCACTTT
many,.,TRBJ2-3,TRBV29-1,CSVESRTRGATQYF,TGCAGCGTTGAAAGCCGTACCAGGGGCGCTACGCAGTATTTT
many,.,TRBJ2-2,TRBV29-1,CSGNRDTGELFF,TGCAGCGGAAACAGGGACACCGGGGAGCTGTTTTTT
few,TRBD1,TRBJ1-1,TRBV27,CASNSRGTGHTEAFF,TGTGCCAGCAACTCCCGCGGGACAGGTCACACTGAAGCTTTCTTT
few,.,TRBJ1-1,TRBV2,CASGNSRNTEAFF,TGTGCCAGCGGTAACAGTCGGAACACTGAAGCTTTCTTT
many,TRBD1,TRBJ2-1,TRBV29-1,CSAGTGGNEQFF,TGCAGCGCCGGGACAGGGGGCAATGAGCAGTTCTTC
few,.,TRBJ2-2,TRBV9,CASSGGQTGELFF,TGTGCCAGCAGCGGGGGACAAACCGGGGAGCTGTTTTTT
few,.,TRBJ2-3,TRBV6-1,CASSVISLADTQYF,TGTGCCAGCAGTGTAATTAGTTTGGCAGATACGCAGTATTTT
few,TRBD2,TRBJ2-1,TRBV19,CASSIDLASGAYNEQFF,TGTGCCAGTAGTATAGATCTCGCTAGCGGAGCTTACAATGAGCAGTTCTTC
.,TRBD1,TRBJ1-2,TRBV7-9,CASSLDLDRGLGYTF,TGTGCCAGCAGCTTAGATTTGGACAGGGGTCTTGGCTACACCTTC
few,.,TRBJ2-5,TRBV14,CASSQWGWKETQYF,TGTGCCAGCAGCCAATGGGGGTGGAAGGAGACCCAGTACTTC
few,TRBD2,TRBJ2-2,TRBV11-1,CASSPRLAGGTNTGELFF,TGTGCCAGCAGCCCAAGACTAGCGGGAGGGACGAACACCGGGGAGCTGTTTTTT